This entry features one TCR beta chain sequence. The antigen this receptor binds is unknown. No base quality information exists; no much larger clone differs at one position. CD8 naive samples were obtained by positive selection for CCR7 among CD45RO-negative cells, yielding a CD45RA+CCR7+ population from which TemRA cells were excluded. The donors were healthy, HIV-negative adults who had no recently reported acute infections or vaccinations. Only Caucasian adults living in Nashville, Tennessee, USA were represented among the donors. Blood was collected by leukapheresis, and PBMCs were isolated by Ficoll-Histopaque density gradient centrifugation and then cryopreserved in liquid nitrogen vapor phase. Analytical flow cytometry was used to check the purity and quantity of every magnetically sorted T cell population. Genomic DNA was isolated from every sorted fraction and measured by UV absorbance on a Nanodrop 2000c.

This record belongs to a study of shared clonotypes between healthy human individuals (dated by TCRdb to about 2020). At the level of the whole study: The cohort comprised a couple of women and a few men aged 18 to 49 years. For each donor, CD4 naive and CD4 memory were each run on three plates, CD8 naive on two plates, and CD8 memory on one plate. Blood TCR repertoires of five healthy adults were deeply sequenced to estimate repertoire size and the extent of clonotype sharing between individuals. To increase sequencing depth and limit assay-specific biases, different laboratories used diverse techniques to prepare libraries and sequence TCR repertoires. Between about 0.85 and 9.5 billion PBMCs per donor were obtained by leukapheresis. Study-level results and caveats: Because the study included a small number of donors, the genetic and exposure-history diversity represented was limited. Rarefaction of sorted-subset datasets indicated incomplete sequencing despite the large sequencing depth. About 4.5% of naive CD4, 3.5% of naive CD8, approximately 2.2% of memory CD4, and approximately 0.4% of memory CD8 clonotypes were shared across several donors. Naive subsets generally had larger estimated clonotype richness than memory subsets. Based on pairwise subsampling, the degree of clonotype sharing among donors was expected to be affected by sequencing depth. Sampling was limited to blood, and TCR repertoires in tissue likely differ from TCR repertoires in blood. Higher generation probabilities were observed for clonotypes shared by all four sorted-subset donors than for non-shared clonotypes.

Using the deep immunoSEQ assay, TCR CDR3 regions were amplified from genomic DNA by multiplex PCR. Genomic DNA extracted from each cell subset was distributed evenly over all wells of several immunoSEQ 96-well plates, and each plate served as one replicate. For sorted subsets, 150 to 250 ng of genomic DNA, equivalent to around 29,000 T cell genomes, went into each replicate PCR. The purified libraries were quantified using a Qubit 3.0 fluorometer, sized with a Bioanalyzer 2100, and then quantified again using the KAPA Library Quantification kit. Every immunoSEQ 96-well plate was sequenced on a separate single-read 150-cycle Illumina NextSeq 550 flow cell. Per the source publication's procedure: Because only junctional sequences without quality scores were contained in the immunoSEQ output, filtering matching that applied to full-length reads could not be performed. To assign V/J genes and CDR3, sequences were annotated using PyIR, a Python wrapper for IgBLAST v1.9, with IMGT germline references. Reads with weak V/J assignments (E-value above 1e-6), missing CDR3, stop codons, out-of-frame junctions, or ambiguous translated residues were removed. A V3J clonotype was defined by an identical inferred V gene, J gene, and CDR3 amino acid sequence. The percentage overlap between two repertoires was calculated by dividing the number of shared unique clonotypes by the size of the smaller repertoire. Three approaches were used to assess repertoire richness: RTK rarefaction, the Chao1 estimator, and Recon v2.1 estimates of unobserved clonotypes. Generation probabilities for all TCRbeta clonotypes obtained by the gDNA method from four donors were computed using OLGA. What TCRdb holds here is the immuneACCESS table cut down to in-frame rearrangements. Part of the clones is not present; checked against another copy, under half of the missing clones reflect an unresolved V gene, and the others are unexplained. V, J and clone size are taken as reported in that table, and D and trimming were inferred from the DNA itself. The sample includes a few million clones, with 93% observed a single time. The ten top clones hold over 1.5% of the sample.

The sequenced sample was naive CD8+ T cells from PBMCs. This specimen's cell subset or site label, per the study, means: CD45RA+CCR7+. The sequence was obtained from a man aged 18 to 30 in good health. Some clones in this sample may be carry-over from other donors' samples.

Read as DNA, the sequence is TGTGCCAGCAGCTTAGCGTCGACTCTTAATGAGCAGTTCTTC. Translated, it gives CASSLASTLNEQFF. The chain was built from TRBV7-9 and TRBJ2-1; the D gene cannot be resolved reliably. The germline V gene encodes CDR1 SEHNR and CDR2 FQNEAQ (reference sequence). Spanning cysteine to phenylalanine, the CDR3 consists of 14 amino acids. The only DNA kept is the CDR3, 42 bases in frame from the first base. Relative to germline, V is 0 bases shorter and J is 7 bases shorter, with 10 bases between their ends.